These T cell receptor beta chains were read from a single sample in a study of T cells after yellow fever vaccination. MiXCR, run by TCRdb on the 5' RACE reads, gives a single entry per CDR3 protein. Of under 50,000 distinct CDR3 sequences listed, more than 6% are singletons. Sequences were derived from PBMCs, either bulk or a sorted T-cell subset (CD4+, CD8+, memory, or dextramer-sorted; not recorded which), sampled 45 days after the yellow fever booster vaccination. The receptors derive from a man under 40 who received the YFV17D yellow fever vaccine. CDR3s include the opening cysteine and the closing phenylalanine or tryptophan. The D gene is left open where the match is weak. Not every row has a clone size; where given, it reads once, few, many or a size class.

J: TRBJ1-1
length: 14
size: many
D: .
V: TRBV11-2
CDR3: CASSLRIWDTEAFF
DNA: TGTGCCAGCAGCTTACGAATTTGGGACACTGAAGCTTTCTTT

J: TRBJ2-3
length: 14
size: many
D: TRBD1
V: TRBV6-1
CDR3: CASKMTGDTDTQYF
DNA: TGTGCCAGCAAAATGACAGGGGACACAGATACGCAGTATTTT

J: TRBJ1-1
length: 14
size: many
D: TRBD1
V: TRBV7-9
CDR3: CASSAQTGGTEAFF
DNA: TGTGCCAGCAGCGCGCAAACAGGGGGCACTGAAGCTTTCTTT

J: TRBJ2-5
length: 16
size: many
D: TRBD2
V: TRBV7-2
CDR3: CASSFEAGRGAETQYF
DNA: TGTGCCAGCAGCTTCGAGGCGGGGAGGGGTGCGGAGACCCAGTACTTC

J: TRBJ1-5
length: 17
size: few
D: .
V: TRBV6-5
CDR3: CASSTDPPQGGNQPQHF
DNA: TGTGCCAGCAGTACTGACCCACCGCAGGGTGGCAATCAGCCCCAGCATTTT

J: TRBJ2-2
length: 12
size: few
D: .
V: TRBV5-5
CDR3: CASSFYAGELFF
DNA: TGTGCCAGCAGCTTTTATGCCGGGGAGCTGTTTTTT

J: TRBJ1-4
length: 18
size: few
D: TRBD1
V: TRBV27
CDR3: CASSSSGTGGVGGEKLFF
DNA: TGTGCCAGCAGTTCCTCCGGGACAGGGGGTGTTGGAGGTGAAAAACTGTTTTTT

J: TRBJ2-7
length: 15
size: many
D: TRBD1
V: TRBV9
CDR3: CASSVVGTGINEQYF
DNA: TGTGCCAGCAGCGTGGTGGGGACAGGGATAAACGAGCAGTACTTC

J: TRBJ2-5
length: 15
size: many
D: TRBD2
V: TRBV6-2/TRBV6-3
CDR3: CASSYGGGRAQTQYF
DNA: TGTGCCAGCAGTTACGGAGGCGGGAGGGCGCAGACCCAGTACTTC

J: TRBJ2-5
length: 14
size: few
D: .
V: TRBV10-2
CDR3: CASSEKIVQETQYF
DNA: TGCGCCAGCAGTGAGAAGATAGTCCAAGAGACCCAGTACTTC

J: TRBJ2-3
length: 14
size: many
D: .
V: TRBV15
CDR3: CATSRSQGTDTQYF
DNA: TGTGCCACCAGCAGGTCTCAGGGCACAGATACGCAGTATTTT

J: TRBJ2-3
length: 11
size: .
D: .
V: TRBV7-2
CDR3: CASRGLLDQYF
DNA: TGTGCCAGCAGGGGACTCCTCGATCAGTATTTT

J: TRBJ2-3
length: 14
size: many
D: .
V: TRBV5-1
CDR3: CASRDSRGADTQYF
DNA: TGCGCCAGCCGGGACTCCCGCGGGGCAGATACGCAGTATTTT

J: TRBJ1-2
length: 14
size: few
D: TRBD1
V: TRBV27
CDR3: CASSLLSGQGGYTF
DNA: TGTGCCAGCAGTCTCTTAAGCGGACAGGGTGGCTACACCTTC

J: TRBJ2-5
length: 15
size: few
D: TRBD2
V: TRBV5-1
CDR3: CASSWGGPSSETQYF
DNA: TGCGCCAGCAGTTGGGGAGGGCCCTCGAGTGAGACCCAGTACTTC

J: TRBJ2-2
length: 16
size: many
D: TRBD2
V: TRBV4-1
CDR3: CASSQAAGGYTGELFF
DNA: TGCGCCAGCAGCCAAGCGGCGGGGGGCTACACCGGGGAGCTGTTTTTT

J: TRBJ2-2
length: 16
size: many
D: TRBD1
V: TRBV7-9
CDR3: CASTPGTGANTGELFF
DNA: TGTGCCAGCACCCCCGGAACAGGGGCGAACACCGGGGAGCTGTTTTTT

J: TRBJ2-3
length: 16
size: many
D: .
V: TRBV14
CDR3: CASSQEAEISTDTQYF
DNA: TGTGCCAGCAGCCAAGAAGCAGAAATTAGCACAGATACGCAGTATTTT

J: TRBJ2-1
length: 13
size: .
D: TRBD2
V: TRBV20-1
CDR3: CSAQSGRGDEQFF
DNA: TGCAGTGCCCAGAGCGGGAGGGGCGATGAGCAGTTCTTC

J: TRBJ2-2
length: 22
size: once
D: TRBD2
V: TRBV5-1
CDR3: CASSRMSAIQGGRADNTGELFF
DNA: TGCGCCAGCAGCAGGATGAGCGCAATCCAAGGCGGGAGGGCCGATAACACCGGGGAGCTGTTTTTT